This record looks at one T cell receptor beta chain sequence and its context. Antigen specificity is unknown. The germline CDR1 and CDR2 sequences are SGHDT and YYEEEE. The CDR3 extends over 17 amino acids. V gave up 3 bases and J gave up 2 bases; unmatched junction bases: 8. This sample was taken from a study of cytomegalovirus exposure and HLA in healthy donors. Study findings and constraints: The study reported that TCR beta sequences accurately predicted HLA-A and HLA-B alleles in most subjects. As a later analysis revealed, most CMV-associated TCR beta chains appeared HLA-restricted. Overall, around 160 TCR beta chains were annotated as cytomegalovirus-associated.

The PCR was carried out with 60 Vbeta primers and 13 Jbeta primers. Here immunoSEQ multiplex PCR was the method, and the copy in TCRdb shows in-frame clones only, minus some. The sample shows under 200,000 clones, over 60% of them seen only once. This clonotype was sampled from a man between 35 and 55 years old in good health and CMV-seronegative. V and J are TRBV5-6 and TRBJ1-1; 12 nucleotides line up with TRBD1. Specimen: PBMCs. The CDR3 sequence: CASSSGTGGHLNTEAFF. CDR3 DNA: TGTGCCAGCAGCTCCGGGACAGGGGGCCACCTCAACACTGAAGCTTTCTTT.